This TCR beta chain was documented in a study of T cells in Graves' hyperthyroidism and ophthalmopathy. Study results and limitations: Blood also carried most thyroid clonotypes expanded above 0.001.

Using RNA transcripts as the source, TCR beta CDR3 regions were amplified. RT-PCR in the first round (using the HTBI primer set) targeted the TCR CDR3. One entry per CDR3 protein results from TCRdb running MiXCR on the multiplex PCR reads. The table shows almost 600,000 distinct CDR3 sequences, with roughly 14% occurring only once. Investigators excluded patients with uncontrolled infection, other autoimmune disease, pregnancy or lactation. Any symptoms of ophthalmopathy came after the first hyperthyroidism diagnosis, from which the blood sample dates. This clonotype was seen ten or more times. The antigen remains undetermined. V dropped 2 bases and J dropped 15 bases, with 17 bases sitting between them. The CDR3 covers 13 residues. The germline gives CDR1 ENHRY, CDR2 SYGVKD.

The genes are TRBV10-3 and TRBJ2-4; D is tentatively TRBD1 or TRBD2 (5 bases each). The receptor was derived from a woman aged 25 to 39 with Graves' hyperthyroidism that later progressed to Graves' ophthalmopathy. The sequenced sample was blood. CDR3 amino acids: CAISEPGTLNLYF. The CDR3 coding sequence is TGTGCCATCAGTGAGCCCGGGACCCTTAATTTGTACTTC.